This paragraph reports one T cell receptor (beta chain). Germline V CDR1 and CDR2: SGHTA, FQGTGA. The V gene end was trimmed by 4 bases and the J gene end by 6 bases; junction bases not matched to a gene: 7. This CDR3 contains 15 residues. The data belong to a study of technical replicates of blood from a few donors. Sequenced by immunoSEQ multiplex PCR; TCRdb stores in-frame clones only, minus some. The data hold approximately 69,000 clones, with 88% observed a single time. The chain combines TRBV7-3 with TRBJ2-3; 10 bases line up with TRBD2. Sequences were obtained from PBMCs. The TCR was taken from a human donor in good health. Some clones in this sample may be carry-over from other donors' samples. CDR3 sequence reads: CASSSTGTSADTQYF. The CDR3 bases are TGTGCCAGCAGCTCCACCGGGACTAGCGCCGATACGCAGTATTTT.